The present T cell receptor beta chain was sequenced within a study of blood T cell repertoires in COVID-19. Study-level background: Spain, Italy and the United States supplied samples that represented acute and convalescent COVID-19.

The germline CDR1 and CDR2 sequences are MNHEY and SMNVEV (reference sequence). Trimming cost V 5 bases and J 7 bases; bases outside gene matches: 4. CDR3 length equals 14 residues. TCRdb keeps only in-frame clones here, not all; method: immunoSEQ multiplex PCR. This table has almost 500,000 clones, 80% to 90% appearing once. The rearrangement links TRBV27 to TRBJ1-6; 8 nucleotides match TRBD1. This TCR came from a woman in her sixties who had recovered from COVID-19. Input material: PBMCs or T cells enriched from blood (not recorded which). The CDR3 region is CASSRTGINSPLHF. The CDR3 nucleotides read TGTGCCAGCAGTCGGACAGGGATAAATTCACCCCTCCACTTT.